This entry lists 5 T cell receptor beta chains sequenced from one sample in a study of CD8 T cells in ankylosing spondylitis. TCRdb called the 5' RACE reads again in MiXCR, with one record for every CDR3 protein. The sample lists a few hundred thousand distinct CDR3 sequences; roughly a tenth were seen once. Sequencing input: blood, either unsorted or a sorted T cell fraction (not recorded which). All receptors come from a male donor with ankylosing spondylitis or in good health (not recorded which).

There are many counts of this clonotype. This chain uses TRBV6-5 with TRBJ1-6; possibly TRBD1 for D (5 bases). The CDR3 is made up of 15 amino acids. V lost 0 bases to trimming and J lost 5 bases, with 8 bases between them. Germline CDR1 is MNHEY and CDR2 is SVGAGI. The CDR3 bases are TGTGCCAGCAGTTACTCGGACACAAATAATTCACCCCTCCACTTT. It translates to CASSYSDTNNSPLHF.

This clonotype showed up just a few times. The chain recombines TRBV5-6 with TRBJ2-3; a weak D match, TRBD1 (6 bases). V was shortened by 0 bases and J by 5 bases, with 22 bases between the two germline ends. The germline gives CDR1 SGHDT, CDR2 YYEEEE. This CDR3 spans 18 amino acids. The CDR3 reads CASSLDRVRGRQGDTQYF. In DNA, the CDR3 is TGTGCCAGCAGCTTGGACAGGGTTAGGGGGAGACAAGGAGATACGCAGTATTTT.

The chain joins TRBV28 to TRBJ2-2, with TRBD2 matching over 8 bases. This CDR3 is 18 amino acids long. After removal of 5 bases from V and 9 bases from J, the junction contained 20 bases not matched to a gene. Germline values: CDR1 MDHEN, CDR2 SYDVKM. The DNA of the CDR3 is TGTGCCAGCAGTAGCCTCCAGGGACTAGTCCTCTCGTATCGGGAGCTGTTTTTT. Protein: CASSSLQGLVLSYRELFF.

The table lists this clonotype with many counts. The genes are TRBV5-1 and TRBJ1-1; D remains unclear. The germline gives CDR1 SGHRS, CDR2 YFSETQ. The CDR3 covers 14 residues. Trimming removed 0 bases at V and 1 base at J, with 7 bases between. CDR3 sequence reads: CASSLAFGNTEAFF. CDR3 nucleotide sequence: TGCGCCAGCAGCTTGGCTTTCGGGAACACTGAAGCTTTCTTT.

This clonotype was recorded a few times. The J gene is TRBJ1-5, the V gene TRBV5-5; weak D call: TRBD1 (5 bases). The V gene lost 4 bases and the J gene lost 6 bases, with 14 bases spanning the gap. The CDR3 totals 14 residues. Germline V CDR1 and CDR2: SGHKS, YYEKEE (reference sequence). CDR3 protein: CASSPRSGGQPQHF. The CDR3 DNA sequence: TGTGCCAGCAGCCCTAGATCGGGGGGTCAGCCCCAGCATTTT.